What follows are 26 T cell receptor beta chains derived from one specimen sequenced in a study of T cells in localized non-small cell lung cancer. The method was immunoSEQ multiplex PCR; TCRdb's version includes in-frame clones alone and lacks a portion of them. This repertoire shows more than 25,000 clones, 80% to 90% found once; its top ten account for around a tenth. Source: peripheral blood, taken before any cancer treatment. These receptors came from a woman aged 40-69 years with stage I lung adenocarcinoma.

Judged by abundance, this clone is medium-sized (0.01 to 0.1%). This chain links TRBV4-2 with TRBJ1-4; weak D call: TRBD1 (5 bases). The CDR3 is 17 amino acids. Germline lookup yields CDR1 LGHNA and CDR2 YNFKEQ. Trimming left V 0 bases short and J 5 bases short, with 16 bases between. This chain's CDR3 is CASSQDGGPMGNEKLFF. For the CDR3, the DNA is TGTGCCAGCAGCCAAGATGGGGGACCAATGGGGAATGAAAAACTGTTTTTT.

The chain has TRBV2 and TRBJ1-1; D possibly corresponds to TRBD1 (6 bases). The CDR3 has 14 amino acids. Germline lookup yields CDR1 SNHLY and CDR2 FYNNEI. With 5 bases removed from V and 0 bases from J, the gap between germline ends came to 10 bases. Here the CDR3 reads CASSHGQMNTEAFF. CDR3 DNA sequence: TGTGCCAGCAGTCACGGACAGATGAACACTGAAGCTTTCTTT.

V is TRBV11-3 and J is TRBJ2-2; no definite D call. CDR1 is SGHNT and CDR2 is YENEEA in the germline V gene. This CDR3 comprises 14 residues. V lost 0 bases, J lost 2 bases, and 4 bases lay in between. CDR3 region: CASSLDDNTGELFF. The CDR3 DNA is TGTGCCAGCAGCTTAGATGACAACACCGGGGAGCTGTTTTTT.

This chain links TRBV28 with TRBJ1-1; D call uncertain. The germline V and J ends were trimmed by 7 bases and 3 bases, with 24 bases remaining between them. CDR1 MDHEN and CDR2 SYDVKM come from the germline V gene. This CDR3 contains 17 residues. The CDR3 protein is CASNPFLTGRYDTEAFF. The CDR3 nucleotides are TGTGCCAGCAACCCATTCCTGACGGGAAGGTACGACACTGAAGCTTTCTTT.

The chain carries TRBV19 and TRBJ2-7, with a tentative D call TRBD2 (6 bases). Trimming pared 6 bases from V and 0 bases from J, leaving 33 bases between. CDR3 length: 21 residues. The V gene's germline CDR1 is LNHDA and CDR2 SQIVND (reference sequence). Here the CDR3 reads CASSTGLKLFEIGEVSYEQYF. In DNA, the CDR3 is TGTGCCAGTAGCACGGGACTTAAGTTGTTCGAAATAGGCGAAGTCTCCTACGAGCAGTACTTC.

Here the CDR3 DNA reads TGTGCCAGCAGCTTCGGGCAGGGTAGCGAGCAGTACTTC. Its translation is CASSFGQGSEQYF. The chain combines TRBV7-9 with TRBJ2-7, with D possibly being TRBD1 (5 bases). The germline V gene encodes CDR1 SEHNR and CDR2 FQNEAQ (reference sequence). The V end lost 3 bases, the J end lost 6 bases, and 12 bases lay between the germline ends. The CDR3 spans 13 residues.

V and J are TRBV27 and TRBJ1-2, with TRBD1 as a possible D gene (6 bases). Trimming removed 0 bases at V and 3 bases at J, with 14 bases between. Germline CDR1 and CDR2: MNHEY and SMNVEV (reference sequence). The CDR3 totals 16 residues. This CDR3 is CASSLSGMGGHYGYTF. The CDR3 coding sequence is TGTGCCAGCAGTTTATCGGGTATGGGGGGCCACTATGGCTACACCTTC.

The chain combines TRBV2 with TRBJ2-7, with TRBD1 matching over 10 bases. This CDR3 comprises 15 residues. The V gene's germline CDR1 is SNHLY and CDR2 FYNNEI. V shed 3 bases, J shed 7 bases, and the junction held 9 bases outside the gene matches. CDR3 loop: CASSDMRQGAREQYF. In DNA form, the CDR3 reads TGTGCCAGCAGTGACATGCGACAGGGGGCGCGTGAGCAGTACTTC. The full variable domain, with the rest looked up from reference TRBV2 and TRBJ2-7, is EPEVTQTPSHQVTQMGQEVILRCVPISNHLYFYWYRQILGQKVEFLVSFYNNEISEKSEIFDDQFSVERPDGSNFTLKIRSTKLEDSAMYFCASSDMRQGAREQYFGPGTRLTVT.

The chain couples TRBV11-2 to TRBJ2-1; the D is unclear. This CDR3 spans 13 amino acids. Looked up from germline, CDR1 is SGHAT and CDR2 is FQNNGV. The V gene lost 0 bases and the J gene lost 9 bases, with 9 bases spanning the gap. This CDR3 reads CASSLEVATEQFF. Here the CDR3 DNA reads TGTGCCAGCAGCTTAGAAGTAGCCACTGAGCAGTTCTTC.

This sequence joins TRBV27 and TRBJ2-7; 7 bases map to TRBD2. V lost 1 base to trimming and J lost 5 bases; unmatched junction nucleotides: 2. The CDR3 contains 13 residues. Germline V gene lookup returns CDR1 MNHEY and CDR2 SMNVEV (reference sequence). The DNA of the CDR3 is TGTGCCAGCAGTTTATTGGGGGGGAACGAGCAGTACTTC. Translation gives CASSLLGGNEQYF.

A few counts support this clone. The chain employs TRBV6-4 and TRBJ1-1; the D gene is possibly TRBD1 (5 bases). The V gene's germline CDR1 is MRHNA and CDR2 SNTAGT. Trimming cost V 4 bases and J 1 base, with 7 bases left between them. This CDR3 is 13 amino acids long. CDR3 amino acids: CASSATENTEAFF. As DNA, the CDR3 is TGTGCCAGCAGTGCGACAGAGAACACTGAAGCTTTCTTT.

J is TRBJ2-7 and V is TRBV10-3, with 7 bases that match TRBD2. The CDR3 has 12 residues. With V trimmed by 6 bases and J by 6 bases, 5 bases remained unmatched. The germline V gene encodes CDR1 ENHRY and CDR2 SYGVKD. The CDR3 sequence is CAIRAGASEQYF. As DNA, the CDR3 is TGTGCCATCAGGGCGGGAGCAAGCGAGCAGTACTTC.

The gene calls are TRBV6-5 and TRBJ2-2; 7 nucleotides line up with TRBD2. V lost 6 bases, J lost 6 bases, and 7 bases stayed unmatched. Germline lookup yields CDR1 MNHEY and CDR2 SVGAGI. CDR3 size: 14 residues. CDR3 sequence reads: CASSPGTNAGELFF. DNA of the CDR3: TGTGCCAGCAGCCCCGGGACTAATGCCGGGGAGCTGTTTTTT.

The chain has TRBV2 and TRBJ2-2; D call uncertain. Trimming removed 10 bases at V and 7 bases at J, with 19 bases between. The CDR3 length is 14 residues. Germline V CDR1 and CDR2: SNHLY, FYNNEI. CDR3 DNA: TGTGCCACAGCAAAGAGCCCCCGTGGCGGGGAGCTGTTTTTT. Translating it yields CATAKSPRGGELFF.

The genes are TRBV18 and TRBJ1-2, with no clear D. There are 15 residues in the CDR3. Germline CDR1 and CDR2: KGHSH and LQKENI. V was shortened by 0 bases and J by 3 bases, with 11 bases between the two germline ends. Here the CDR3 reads CASSPPAREDYGYTF. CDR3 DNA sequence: TGTGCCAGCTCACCACCGGCGAGAGAGGACTATGGCTACACCTTC.

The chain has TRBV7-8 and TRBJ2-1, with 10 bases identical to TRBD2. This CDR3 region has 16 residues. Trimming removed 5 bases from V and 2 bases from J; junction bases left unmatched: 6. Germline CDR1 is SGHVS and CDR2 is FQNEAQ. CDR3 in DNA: TGTGCCAGCAGCCAGGGAGCGGGAGGGCCCTACAATGAGCAGTTCTTC. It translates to CASSQGAGGPYNEQFF. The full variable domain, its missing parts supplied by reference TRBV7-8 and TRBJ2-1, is GAGVSQSPRYKVAKRGQDVALRCDPISGHVSLFWYQQALGQGPEFLTYFQNEAQLDKSGLPSDRFFAERPEGSVSTLKIQRTQQEDSAVYLCASSQGAGGPYNEQFFGPGTRLTVL.

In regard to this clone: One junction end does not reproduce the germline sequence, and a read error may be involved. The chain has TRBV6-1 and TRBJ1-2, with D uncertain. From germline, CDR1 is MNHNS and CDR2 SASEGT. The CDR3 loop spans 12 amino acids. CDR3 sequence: CASREGDYGYTF. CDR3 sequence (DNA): TGTGCCAGCAGGGAAGGCGACTATGGCTACACCTTC.

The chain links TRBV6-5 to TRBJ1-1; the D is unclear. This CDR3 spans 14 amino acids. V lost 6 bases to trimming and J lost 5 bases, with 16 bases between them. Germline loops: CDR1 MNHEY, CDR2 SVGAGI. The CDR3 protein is CASSTHPGVTEAFF. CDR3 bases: TGTGCCAGCAGCACTCACCCCGGGGTGACTGAAGCTTTCTTT.

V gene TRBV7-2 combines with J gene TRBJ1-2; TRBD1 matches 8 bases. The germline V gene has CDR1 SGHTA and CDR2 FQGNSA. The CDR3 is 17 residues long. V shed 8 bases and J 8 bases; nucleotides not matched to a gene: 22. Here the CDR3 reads CASGRGRGTGLSHGYTF. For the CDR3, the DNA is TGTGCCAGCGGCAGGGGGCGGGGCACTGGTTTGTCACACGGCTACACCTTC.

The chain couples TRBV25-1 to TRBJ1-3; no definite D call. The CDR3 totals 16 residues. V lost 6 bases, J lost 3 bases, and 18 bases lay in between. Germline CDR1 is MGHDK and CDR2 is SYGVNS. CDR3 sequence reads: CASRGLQAEGGNTIYF. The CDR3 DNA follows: TGTGCCAGCAGAGGTTTGCAGGCCGAAGGTGGAAACACCATATATTTT.

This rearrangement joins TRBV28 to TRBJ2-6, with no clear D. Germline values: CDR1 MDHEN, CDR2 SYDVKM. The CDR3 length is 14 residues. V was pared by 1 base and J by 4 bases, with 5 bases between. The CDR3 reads CASSLSKGANVLTF. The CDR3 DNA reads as TGTGCCAGCAGTTTATCAAAGGGGGCCAACGTCCTGACTTTC.

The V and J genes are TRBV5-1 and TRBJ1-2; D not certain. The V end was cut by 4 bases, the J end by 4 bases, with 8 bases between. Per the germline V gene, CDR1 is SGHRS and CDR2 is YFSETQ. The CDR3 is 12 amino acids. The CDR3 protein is CASSPEGYGYTF. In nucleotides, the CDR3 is TGCGCCAGCAGCCCAGAGGGCTATGGCTACACCTTC.

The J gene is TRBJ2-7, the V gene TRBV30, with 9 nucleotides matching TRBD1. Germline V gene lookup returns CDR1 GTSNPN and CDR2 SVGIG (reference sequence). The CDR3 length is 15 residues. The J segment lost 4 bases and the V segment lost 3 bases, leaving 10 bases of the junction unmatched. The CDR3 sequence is CAWRTPGTGTYEQYF. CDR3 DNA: TGTGCCTGGAGAACCCCCGGGACAGGGACTTACGAGCAGTACTTC.

CDR3 DNA: TGCGCCAGCAGCTTGTTTCCCTCAACTAATGAAAAACTGTTTTTT. Residues: CASSLFPSTNEKLFF. The chain combines TRBV5-1 with TRBJ1-4; D is ambiguous. This CDR3 has 15 residues. The germline gives CDR1 SGHRS, CDR2 YFSETQ. V lost 1 base, J lost 0 bases, and 7 bases lay in between.

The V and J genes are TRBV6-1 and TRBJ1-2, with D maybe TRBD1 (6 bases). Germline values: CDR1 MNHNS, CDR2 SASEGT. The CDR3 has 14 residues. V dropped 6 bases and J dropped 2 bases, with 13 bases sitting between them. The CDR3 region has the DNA TGTGCCAGCAGGCGGGACACCGAGAACTATGGCTACACCTTC. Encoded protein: CASRRDTENYGYTF.

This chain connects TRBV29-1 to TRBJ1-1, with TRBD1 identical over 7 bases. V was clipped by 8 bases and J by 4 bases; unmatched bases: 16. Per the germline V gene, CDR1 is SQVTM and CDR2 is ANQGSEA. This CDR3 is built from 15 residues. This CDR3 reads CSTRQGGSVGTEAFF. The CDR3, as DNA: TGCAGCACCCGACAGGGTGGGAGTGTAGGCACTGAAGCTTTCTTT.